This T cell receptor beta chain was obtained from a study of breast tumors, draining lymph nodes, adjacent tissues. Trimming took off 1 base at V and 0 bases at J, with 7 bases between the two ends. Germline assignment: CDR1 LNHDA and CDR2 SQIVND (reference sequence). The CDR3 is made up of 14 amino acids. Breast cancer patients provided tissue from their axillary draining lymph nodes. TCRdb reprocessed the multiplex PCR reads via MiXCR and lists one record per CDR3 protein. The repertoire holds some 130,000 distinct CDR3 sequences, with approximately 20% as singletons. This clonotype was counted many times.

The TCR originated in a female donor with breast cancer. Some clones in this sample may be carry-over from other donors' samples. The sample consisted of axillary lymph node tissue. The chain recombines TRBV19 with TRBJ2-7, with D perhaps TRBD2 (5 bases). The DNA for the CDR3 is TGTGCCAGTAGTATAGGGACTGGCTCCTACGAGCAGTACTTC. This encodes CASSIGTGSYEQYF.